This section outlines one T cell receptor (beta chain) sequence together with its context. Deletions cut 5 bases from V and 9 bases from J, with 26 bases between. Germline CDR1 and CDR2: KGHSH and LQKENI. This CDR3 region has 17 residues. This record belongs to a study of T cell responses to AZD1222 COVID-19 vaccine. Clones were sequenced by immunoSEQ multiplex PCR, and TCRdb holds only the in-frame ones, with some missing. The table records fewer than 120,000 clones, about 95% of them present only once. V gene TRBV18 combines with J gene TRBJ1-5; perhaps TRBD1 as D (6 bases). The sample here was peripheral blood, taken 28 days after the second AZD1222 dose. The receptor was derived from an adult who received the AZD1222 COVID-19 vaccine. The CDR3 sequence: CASSSFPGTQVGLPQHF. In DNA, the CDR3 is TGTGCCAGCTCATCCTTCCCCGGGACACAAGTCGGGTTGCCCCAGCATTTT.